This T cell receptor beta chain was identified in a study of breast tumors, draining lymph nodes, adjacent tissues (dated by TCRdb to about 2016). Study-level background: In breast cancer patients, the study compared the TCR beta repertoires of tumor, adjacent nontumor tissue and axillary lymph nodes. The study was designed to assess the relationships and possible T-cell exchange between tumor, surrounding tissue and draining lymph node repertoires in human breast cancer. Study-wide findings and limitations: The data were considered consistent with the idea that most tumor T cells come from the lymph node and then expand in tumor tissue. Rather than being directly demonstrated, the conclusion that tumor T cells originate in lymph nodes was presented as consistent with a hypothesis. Tumor T-cell repertoires showed less diversity than lymph node repertoires and more diversity than nontumor tissue repertoires, and tumor T-cell repertoires showed preferential V and J gene usage. Tumor and nontumor tissue repertoires were found to be significantly more similar in luminal-like than in basal-like breast cancer.

Sequencing used an Illumina HiSeq 2000. TCR beta chain libraries were generated through multiplex PCR amplification. The amplified TCR beta chain products were analyzed by high-throughput sequencing. The raw public reads went through TCRdb reprocessing: fastp at Q25, MiXCR clone calling, in-frame beta chains kept. Each entry merges the rows of one CDR3 protein and shows their most common DNA and genes. The sample contains fewer than 200,000 distinct CDR3 sequences, about 30% of them found a single time. 3.8% of the sample is taken by the ten largest. The trim is 7 bases for V and 8 bases for J, with a gap of 24 bases between the germline ends. The germline V gene (reference sequence) supplies CDR1 MNHNY and CDR2 SVGAGI. The CDR3 spans 16 residues, from the cysteine through the phenylalanine. Left in the record is the CDR3 DNA by itself, 48 bases read in frame from the first base. Concerning this clonotype itself: Its cognate antigen has yet to be identified. There are no base qualities to consult, and no much larger clone falls within one base.

Lymph node samples came from the axillary draining lymph nodes of breast cancer patients. This receptor was identified in a female donor with breast cancer. Some clones in this sample may be carry-over from other donors' samples. Here the chain combines TRBV6-6 and TRBJ2-1, with TRBD1 tentatively as D gene (5 bases match). The sequencing sample was made of axillary lymph node tissue. The DNA sequence follows: TGTGCCAGCACCCTGACAGTTGGGTCGGGTTTTCATGAGCAGTTCTTC. It codes for CASTLTVGSGFHEQFF.